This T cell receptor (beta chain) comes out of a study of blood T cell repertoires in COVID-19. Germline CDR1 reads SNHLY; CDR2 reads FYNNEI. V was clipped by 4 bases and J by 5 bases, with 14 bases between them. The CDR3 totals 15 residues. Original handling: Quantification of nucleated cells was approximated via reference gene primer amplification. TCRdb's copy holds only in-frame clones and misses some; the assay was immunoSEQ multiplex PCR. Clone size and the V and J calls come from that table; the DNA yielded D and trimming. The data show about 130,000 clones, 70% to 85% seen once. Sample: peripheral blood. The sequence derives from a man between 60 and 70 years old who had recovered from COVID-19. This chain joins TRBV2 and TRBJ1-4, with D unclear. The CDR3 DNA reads TGTGCCAGCAGTGGACAATCGCCGAAAAATGAAAAACTGTTTTTT. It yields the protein CASSGQSPKNEKLFF.